This entry features one TCR beta chain sequence. The data derive from a study of blood T cell repertoires in COVID-19. Study summary: COVID-19 samples from acute and convalescent phases originated in the United States, Italy and Spain. Nucleic acid was either cDNA or gDNA, and it came from T cells, B-cell-depleted T cells, or PBMCs.

Per the authors' pipeline: Estimated nucleated cell counts came from reference gene primer amplification. Generated by immunoSEQ multiplex PCR, the TCRdb table keeps only in-frame clones and is missing some. Clone size and the V and J calls come from that table; the DNA yielded D and trimming. Found here are 110,000 to 150,000 clones, approximately 88% of them singletons; the top ten hold roughly 1.6%. The sequence derives from a woman aged 45 to 65 with acute or convalescent COVID-19. The sample comprised peripheral blood.

CDR3 region: CASSDSISGSSYNEQFF. The CDR3 region has the DNA TGTGCCAGCAGTGACTCGATCTCGGGGAGCTCCTACAATGAGCAGTTCTTC. This chain uses TRBV6-4 with TRBJ2-1; TRBD2 might be the D (5 bases). V shed 0 bases and J shed 0 bases, with 12 bases lying between them. CDR1 MRHNA and CDR2 SNTAGT come from the germline V gene. The CDR3 contains 17 residues.